The clone carrying this T cell receptor (beta chain) was seen many times. Its specificity is unknown. The sample belongs to a study of T-cell memory formation after mild COVID-19. Study context: TCR clusters mostly belonged to single donors.

Germline lookup yields CDR1 MNHEY and CDR2 SVGAGI. The CDR3 runs to 14 residues. V shed 3 bases and J shed 6 bases, with 11 bases lying between them. From the 5' RACE reads, TCRdb called clonotypes with MiXCR, one entry per CDR3 protein. The sample lists 120,000 to 150,000 distinct CDR3 sequences; 5.5% to 7% were seen once. Broader study findings: The study found contracting CD4+ clones mainly in CM and EM and contracting CD8+ clones in EMRA. Contracting clones, day 15 to 85, had balanced CD4/CD8, and later expanders favored CD4+.

The clonotype was recovered from an adult woman who had mild COVID-19 (a few samples of this study predate the infection). Cell type and time point are not known. Specimen: PBMCs or a T cell subset sorted from them (not recorded which). This chain uses TRBV6-5 with TRBJ2-2, with a weak D call TRBD1 (5 bases). CDR3 DNA sequence: TGTGCCAGCAGTTATTCTAGGGGCGCCGGGGAGCTGTTTTTT. This translates into CASSYSRGAGELFF.